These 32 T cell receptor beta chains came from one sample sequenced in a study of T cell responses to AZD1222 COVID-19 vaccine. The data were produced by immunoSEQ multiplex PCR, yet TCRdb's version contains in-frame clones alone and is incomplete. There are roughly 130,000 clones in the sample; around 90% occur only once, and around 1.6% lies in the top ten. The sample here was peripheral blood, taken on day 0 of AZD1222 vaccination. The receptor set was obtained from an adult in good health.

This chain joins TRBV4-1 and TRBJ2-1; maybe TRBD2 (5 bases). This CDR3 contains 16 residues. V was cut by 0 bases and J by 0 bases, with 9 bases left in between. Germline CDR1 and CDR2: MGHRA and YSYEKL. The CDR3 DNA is TGCGCCAGCAGCCAAGAGGGAGTAACCTCCTACAATGAGCAGTTCTTC. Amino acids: CASSQEGVTSYNEQFF.

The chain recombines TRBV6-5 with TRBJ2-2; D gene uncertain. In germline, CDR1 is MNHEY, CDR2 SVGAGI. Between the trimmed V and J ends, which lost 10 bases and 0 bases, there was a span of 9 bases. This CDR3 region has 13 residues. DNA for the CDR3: TGTGCCAACCGAGACCCGAACACCGGGGAGCTGTTTTTT. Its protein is CANRDPNTGELFF.

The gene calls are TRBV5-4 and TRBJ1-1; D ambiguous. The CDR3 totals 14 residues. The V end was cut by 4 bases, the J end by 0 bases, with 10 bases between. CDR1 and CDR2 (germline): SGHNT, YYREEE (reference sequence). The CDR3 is CASSPQPVNTEAFF. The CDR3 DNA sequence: TGTGCCAGCAGCCCCCAGCCAGTGAACACTGAAGCTTTCTTT. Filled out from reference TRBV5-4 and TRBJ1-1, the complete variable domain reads ETGVTQSPTHLIKTRGQQVTLRCSSQSGHNTVSWYQQALGQGPQFIFQYYREEENGRGNFPPRFSGLQFPNYSSELNVNALELDDSALYLCASSPQPVNTEAFFGQGTRLTVV.

CDR3 region: CASSHVPQGATEAFF. CDR3 sequence (DNA): TGTGCCAGCAGCCACGTACCCCAGGGGGCCACTGAAGCTTTCTTT. The chain employs TRBV4-2 and TRBJ1-1; 8 bases are a match to TRBD1. CDR1 LGHNA and CDR2 YNFKEQ come from the germline V gene. The CDR3 is 15 residues long. V lost 3 bases and J lost 4; bases outside the gene matches: 7.

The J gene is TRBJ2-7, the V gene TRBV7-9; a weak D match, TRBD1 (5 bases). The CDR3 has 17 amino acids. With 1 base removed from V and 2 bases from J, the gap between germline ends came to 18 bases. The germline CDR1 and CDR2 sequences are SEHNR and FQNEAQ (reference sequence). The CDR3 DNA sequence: TGTGCCAGCAGCTTAGATGGGGCGACTCCTACTACCTACGAGCAGTACTTC. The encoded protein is CASSLDGATPTTYEQYF.

Written as DNA, the CDR3 is TGTGCCACCATAGCGGGGGGGCTCGACAATGAGCAGTTCTTC. Encoded protein: CATIAGGLDNEQFF. The chain carries TRBV10-3 and TRBJ2-1, with TRBD2 matching over 11 bases. The CDR3 contains 14 residues. V lost 10 bases to trimming and J lost 5 bases; unmatched junction nucleotides: 7. Germline V gives CDR1 ENHRY, CDR2 SYGVKD.

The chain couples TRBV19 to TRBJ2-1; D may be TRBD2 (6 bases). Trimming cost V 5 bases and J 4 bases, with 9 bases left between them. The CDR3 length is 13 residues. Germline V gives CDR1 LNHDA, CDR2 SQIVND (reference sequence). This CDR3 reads CASSPGTYNEQFF. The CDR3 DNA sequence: TGTGCCAGTAGTCCCGGGACTTACAATGAGCAGTTCTTC.

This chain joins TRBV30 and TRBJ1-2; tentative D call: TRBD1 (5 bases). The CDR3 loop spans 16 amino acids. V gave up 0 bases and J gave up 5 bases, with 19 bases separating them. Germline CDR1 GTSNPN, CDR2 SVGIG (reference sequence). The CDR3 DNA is TGTGCCTGGAGTGTCACGGGACTCCCGAGAGGATATGGCTACACCTTC. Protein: CAWSVTGLPRGYGYTF. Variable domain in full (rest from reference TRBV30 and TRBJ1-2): SQTIHQWPATLVQPVGSPLSLECTVEGTSNPNLYWYRQAAGRGLQLLFYSVGIGQISSEVPQNLSASRPQDRQFILSSKKLLLSDSGFYLCAWSVTGLPRGYGYTFGSGTRLTVV.

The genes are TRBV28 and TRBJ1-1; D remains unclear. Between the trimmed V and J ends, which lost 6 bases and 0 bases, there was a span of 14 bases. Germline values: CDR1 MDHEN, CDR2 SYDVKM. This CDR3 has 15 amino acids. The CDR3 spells CASRPYDRVNTEAFF. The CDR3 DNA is TGTGCCAGCAGACCGTACGACCGAGTGAACACTGAAGCTTTCTTT.

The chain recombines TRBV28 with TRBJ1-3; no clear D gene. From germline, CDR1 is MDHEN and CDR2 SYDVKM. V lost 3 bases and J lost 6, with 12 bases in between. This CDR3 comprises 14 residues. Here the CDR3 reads CASSLGNGANTIYF. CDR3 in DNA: TGTGCCAGCAGTTTGGGGAATGGCGCAAACACCATATATTTT.

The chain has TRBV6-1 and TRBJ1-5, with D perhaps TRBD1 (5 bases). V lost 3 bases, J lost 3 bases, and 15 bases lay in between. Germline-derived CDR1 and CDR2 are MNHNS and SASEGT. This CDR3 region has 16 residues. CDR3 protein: CASSEFGARNNQPQHF. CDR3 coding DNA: TGTGCCAGCAGTGAGTTCGGGGCGAGGAACAATCAGCCCCAGCATTTT.

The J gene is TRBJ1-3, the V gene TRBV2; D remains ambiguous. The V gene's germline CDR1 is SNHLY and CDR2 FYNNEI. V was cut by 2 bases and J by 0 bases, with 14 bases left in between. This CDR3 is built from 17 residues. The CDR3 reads CASSERRRLHSGNTIYF. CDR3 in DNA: TGTGCCAGCAGTGAACGGAGACGGCTACACTCTGGAAACACCATATATTTT.

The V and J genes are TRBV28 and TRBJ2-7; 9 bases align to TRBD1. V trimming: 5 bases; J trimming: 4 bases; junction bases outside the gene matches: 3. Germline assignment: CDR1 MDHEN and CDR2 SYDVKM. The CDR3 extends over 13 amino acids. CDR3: CASSGTGMYEQYF. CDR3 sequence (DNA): TGTGCCAGCAGTGGGACAGGGATGTACGAGCAGTACTTC.

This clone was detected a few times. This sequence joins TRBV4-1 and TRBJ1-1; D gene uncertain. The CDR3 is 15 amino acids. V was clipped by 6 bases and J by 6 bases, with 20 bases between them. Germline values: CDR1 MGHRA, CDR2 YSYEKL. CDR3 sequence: CASRRTRRTYSEAFF. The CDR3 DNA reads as TGCGCCAGCAGACGAACCCGTAGAACATATTCTGAAGCTTTCTTT.

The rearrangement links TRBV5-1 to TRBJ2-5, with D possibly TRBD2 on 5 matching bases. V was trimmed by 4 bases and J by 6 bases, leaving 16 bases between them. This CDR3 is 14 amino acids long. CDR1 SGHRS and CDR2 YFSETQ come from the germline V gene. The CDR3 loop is CASSPGFEGKTQYF. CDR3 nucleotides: TGCGCCAGCAGCCCTGGCTTTGAGGGAAAGACCCAGTACTTC.

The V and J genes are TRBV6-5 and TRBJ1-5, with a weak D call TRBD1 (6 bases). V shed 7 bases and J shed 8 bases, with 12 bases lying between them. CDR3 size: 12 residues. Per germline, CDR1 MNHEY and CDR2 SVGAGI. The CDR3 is CASTRGGEPQHF. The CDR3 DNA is TGTGCCAGCACCCGAGGGGGGGAGCCCCAGCATTTT.

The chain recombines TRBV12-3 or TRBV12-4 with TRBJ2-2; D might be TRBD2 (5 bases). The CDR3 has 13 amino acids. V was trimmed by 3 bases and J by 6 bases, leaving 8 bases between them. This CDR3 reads CASSFGGPGELFF. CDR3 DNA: TGTGCCAGCAGTTTCGGAGGCCCCGGGGAGCTGTTTTTT.

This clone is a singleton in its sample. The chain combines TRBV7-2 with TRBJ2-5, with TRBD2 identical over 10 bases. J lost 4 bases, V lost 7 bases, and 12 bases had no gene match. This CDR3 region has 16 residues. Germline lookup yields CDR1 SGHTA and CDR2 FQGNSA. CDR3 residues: CASTASGGAVGETQYF. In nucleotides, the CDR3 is TGTGCCAGCACCGCTAGCGGGGGCGCCGTGGGAGAGACCCAGTACTTC.

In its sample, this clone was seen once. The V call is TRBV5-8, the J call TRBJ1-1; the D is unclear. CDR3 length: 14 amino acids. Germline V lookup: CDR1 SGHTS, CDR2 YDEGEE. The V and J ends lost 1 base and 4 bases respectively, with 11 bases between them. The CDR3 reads CASSLTENPTEAFF. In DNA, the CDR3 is TGTGCCAGCAGCTTGACAGAAAACCCCACTGAAGCTTTCTTT.

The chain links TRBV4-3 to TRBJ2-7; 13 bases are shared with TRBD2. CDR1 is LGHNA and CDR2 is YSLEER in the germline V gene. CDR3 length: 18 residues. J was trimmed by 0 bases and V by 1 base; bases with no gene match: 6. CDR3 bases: TGCGCCAGCAGCCAAGGGACTAGCGGGGGAGGTCGCTCCTACGAGCAGTACTTC. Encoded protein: CASSQGTSGGGRSYEQYF.

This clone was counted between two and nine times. The CDR3 DNA reads TGTGCCAGCTCACCCCGGGTGGAGGGCTTAGCTGAAGCTTTCTTT. Protein product: CASSPRVEGLAEAFF. The V and J genes are TRBV18 and TRBJ1-1, with no clear D. The V gene's germline CDR1 is KGHSH and CDR2 LQKENI. The CDR3 sequence is 15 residues long. Trimming took 3 bases from V and 6 from J, leaving 17 bases between them.

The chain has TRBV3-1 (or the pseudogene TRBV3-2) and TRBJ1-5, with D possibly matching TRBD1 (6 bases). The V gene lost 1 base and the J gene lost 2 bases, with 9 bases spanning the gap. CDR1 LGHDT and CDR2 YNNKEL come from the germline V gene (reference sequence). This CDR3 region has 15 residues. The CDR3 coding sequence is TGTGCCAGCAGCCAAGGCAACAGGGGCAATCAGCCCCAGCATTTT. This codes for CASSQGNRGNQPQHF.

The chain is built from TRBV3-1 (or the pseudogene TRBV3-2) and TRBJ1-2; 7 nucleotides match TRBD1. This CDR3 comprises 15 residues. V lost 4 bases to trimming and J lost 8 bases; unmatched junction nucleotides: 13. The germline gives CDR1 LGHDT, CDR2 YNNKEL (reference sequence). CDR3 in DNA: TGTGCCAGCAGCCCATTTCATCCAGGGGGGCGAGGCTACACCTTC. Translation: CASSPFHPGGRGYTF.

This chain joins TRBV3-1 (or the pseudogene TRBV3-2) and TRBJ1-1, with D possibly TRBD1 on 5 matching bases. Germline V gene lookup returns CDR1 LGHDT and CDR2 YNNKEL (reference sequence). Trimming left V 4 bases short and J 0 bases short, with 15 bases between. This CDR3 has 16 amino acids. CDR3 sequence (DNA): TGTGCCAGCAGCCGACTGAGAGGGGCGTTGAACACTGAAGCTTTCTTT. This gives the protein CASSRLRGALNTEAFF.

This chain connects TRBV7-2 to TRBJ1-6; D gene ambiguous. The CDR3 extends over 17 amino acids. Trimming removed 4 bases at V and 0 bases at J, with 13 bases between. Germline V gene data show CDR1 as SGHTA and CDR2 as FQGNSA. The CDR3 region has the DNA TGTGCCAGCAGCTCGATTAGTACATTCTCCTATAATTCACCCCTCCACTTT. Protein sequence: CASSSISTFSYNSPLHF. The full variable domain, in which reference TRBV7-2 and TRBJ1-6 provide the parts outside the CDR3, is GAGVSQSPSNKVTEKGKDVELRCDPISGHTALYWYRQSLGQGLEFLIYFQGNSAPDKSGLPSDRFSAERTGGSVSTLTIQRTQQEDSAVYLCASSSISTFSYNSPLHFGNGTRLTVT.

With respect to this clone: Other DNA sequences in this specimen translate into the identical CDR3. CDR3 residues: CASSPTGTGTYEQYF. CDR3 nucleotides: TGTGCCAGCAGTCCAACCGGGACAGGGACCTACGAGCAGTACTTC. V usage is TRBV28 and J usage is TRBJ2-7; 9 bases line up with TRBD1. V lost 5 bases, J lost 2 bases, and 7 bases stayed unmatched. The CDR3 spans 15 residues. CDR1 and CDR2 (germline): MDHEN, SYDVKM.

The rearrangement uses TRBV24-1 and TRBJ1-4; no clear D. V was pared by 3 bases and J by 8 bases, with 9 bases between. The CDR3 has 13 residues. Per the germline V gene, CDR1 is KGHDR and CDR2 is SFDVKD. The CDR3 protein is CATSDAEGEKLFF. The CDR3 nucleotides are TGTGCCACCAGTGATGCGGAAGGGGAAAAACTGTTTTTT.

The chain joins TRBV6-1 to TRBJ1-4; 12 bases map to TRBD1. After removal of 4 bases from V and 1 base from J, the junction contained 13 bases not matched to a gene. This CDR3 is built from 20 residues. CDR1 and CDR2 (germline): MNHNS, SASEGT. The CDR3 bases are TGTGCCAGCAGTGCTTCTTCGGGACAGGGGGCCATTGGAACTAATGAAAAACTGTTTTTT. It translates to CASSASSGQGAIGTNEKLFF.

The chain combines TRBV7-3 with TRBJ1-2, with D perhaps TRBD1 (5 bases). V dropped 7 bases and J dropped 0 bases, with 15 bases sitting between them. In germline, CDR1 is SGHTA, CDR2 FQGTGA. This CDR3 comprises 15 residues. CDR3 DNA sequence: TGTGCCAGCAAATGGGGCCCTGGGCCTAACTATGGCTACACCTTC. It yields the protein CASKWGPGPNYGYTF.

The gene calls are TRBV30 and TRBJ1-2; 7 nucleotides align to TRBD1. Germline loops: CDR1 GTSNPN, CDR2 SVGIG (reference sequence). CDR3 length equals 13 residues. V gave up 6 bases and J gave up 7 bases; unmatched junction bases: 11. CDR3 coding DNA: TGTGCCTGCCGACAGCCTTACAGGGGTGGCTACACCTTC. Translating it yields CACRQPYRGGYTF.

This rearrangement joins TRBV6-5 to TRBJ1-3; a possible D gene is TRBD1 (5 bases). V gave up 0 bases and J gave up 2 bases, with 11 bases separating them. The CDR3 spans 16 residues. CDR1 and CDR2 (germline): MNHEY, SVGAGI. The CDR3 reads CASSYSQGLPGNTIYF. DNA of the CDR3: TGTGCCAGCAGTTACTCTCAGGGCCTCCCTGGAAACACCATATATTTT.

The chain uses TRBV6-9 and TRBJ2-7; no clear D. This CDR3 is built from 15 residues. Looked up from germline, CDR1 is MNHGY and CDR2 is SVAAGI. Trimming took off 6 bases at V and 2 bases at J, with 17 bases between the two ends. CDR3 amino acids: CASSPSRPAAYEQYF. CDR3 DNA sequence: TGTGCCAGCAGCCCGTCGAGACCTGCGGCCTACGAGCAGTACTTC.